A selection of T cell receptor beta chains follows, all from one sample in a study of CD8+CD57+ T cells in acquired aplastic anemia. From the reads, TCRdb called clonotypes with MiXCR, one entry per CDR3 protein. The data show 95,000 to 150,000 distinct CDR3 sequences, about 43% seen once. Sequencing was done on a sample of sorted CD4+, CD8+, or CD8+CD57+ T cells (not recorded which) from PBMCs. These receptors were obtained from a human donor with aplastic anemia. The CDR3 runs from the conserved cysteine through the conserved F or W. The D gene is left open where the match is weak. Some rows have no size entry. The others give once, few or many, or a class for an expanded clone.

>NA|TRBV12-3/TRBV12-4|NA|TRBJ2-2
CASSRGGNTGELFF
TGTGCCAGCTCCCGAGGAGGGAACACCGGGGAGCTGTTTTTT
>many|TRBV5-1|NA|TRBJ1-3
CASSLGQGHTGNTIYF
TGCGCCAGCAGCTTGGGCCAGGGGCATACTGGAAACACCATATATTTT
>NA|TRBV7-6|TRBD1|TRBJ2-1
CASSFVPAGGSYNEQFF
TGTGCTAGCAGCTTCGTCCCGGCAGGGGGTTCCTACAATGAGCAGTTCTTC
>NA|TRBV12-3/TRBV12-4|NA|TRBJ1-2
CASLGAGRNYGYTF
TGTGCCAGCCTTGGGGCAGGGAGGAACTATGGCTACACCTTC
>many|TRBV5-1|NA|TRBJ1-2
CASSFRGEDGYTF
TGCGCCAGCAGCTTTCGGGGTGAAGATGGCTACACCTTC
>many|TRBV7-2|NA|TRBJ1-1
CASSLEPTNTEAFF
TGTGCCAGCAGCTTAGAGCCGACGAACACTGAAGCTTTCTTT
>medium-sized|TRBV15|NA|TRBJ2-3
CATSRDLGAWIDTQYF
TGTGCCACCAGCAGGGACTTGGGGGCTTGGATAGATACGCAGTATTTT
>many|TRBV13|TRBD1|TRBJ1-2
CASSFDRVYGYTF
TGTGCCAGCAGCTTTGACAGGGTCTATGGCTACACCTTC
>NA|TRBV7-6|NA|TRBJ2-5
CASSAQQETQYF
TGTGCCAGCAGCGCCCAGCAAGAGACCCAGTACTTC
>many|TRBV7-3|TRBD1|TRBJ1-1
CASSQSQGAKAFF
TGTGCCAGCAGCCAGAGCCAGGGGGCCAAGGCTTTCTTT
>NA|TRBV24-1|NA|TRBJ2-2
CAPPTGRIGGGELFF
TGTGCCCCCCCCACGGGACGTATAGGCGGCGGGGAGCTGTTTTTT
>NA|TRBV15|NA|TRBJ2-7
CATSRGTPGPPNQYF
TGTGCCACCAGCAGAGGGACCCCAGGACCCCCCAACCAGTACTTC
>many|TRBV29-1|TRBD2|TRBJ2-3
CSVGGGVEGSDTQYF
TGCAGCGTTGGCGGGGGGGTTGAGGGGTCGGATACGCAGTATTTT
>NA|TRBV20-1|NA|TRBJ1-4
CSARDRQAGRQEKLFF
TGCAGTGCTAGAGATCGGCAGGCAGGGAGACAGGAAAAACTGTTTTTT
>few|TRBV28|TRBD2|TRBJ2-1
CASILQAGARNEQFF
TGTGCCAGCATCCTCCAAGCGGGGGCCCGGAATGAGCAGTTCTTC
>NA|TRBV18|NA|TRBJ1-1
CASSPKTENTEAFF
TGTGCCAGCTCACCAAAGACAGAGAACACTGAAGCTTTCTTT